This T cell receptor (beta chain) derives from a study of blood T cell repertoires in COVID-19. Germline V CDR1 and CDR2: GTSNPN, SVGIG (reference sequence). V was clipped by 1 base and J by 4 bases; unmatched bases: 15. This CDR3 has 17 amino acids. Sequencing used immunoSEQ multiplex PCR; TCRdb keeps in-frame clones, though not all of them. The sample records about 480,000 clones, roughly nine tenths being singletons. The origin of this receptor is a man between 18 and 29 years old with COVID-19, enrolled during active disease. V usage is TRBV30 and J usage is TRBJ1-2, with 7 nucleotides matching TRBD1. Sequences were obtained from peripheral blood. CDR3 nucleotide sequence: TGTGCCTGGAGTGCCAAGTTGGACAGGATGGAGTTCTATGGCTACACCTTC. Its protein product is CAWSAKLDRMEFYGYTF.